This T cell receptor (beta chain) was identified during a study of CD8+ T cells in alopecia areata. Study-level points and caveats: Among the 100 top clones, expanded CD8+ clones, like scalp clonality, were significantly decreased by tofacitinib.

As to treatment: oral pan-JAK inhibitor, 5-10 mg twice daily. As concerns this clone: The antigen is not known.

RNA extraction and reverse transcription yielded cDNA as sequencing template. Assay: immunoSEQ multiplex PCR; the TCRdb copy retains only in-frame clones and omits some. The sample yields around 150,000 clones, about 71% seen once. The clonotype was recovered from a human donor with alopecia areata. Source: CD4+ T cells sorted from blood, taken at week 4, from a patient treated with tofacitinib.

The CDR3 region is CASHPASGVTDTQYF. CDR3 bases: TGCGCCAGCCATCCCGCTAGCGGGGTCACAGATACGCAGTATTTT. This rearrangement joins TRBV5-1 to TRBJ2-3; 9 bases are shared with TRBD2. This CDR3 contains 15 residues. Trimming at V came to 7 bases and at J to 2 bases, leaving 8 bases not matched to a gene. Germline loops: CDR1 SGHRS, CDR2 YFSETQ.